This T cell receptor (beta chain) was retrieved from a study of technical replicates of blood from a few donors. This table comes from immunoSEQ multiplex PCR, and its TCRdb copy is limited to in-frame clones, with some not included. The sample shows 60,000 to 90,000 clones, approximately 97% of them seen only once. Sequenced sample: T cells isolated from PBMCs. This sequence originates from a human donor in good health.

CDR3 DNA sequence: TGTGCCAGTAGTACGACAGGGGGCCCTCAGCCCCAGCATTTT. Translating gives CASSTTGGPQPQHF. V gene TRBV19 combines with J gene TRBJ1-5, with 10 bases fitting TRBD1. This CDR3 has 14 amino acids. The V segment lost 4 bases and the J segment 6 bases; nucleotides outside the gene matches: 3. Germline-derived CDR1 and CDR2 are LNHDA and SQIVND (reference sequence).